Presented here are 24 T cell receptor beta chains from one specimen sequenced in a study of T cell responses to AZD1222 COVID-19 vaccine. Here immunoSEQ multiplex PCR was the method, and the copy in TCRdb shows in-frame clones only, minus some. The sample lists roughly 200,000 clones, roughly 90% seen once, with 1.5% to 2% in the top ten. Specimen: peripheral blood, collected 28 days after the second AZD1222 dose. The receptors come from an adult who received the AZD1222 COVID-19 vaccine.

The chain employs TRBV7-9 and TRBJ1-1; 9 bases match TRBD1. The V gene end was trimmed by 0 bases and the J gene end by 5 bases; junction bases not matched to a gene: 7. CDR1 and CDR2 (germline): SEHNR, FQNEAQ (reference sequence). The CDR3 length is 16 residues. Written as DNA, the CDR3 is TGTGCCAGCAGCTTAGCGGTAGGGACAGGGAGAACTGAAGCTTTCTTT. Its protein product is CASSLAVGTGRTEAFF.

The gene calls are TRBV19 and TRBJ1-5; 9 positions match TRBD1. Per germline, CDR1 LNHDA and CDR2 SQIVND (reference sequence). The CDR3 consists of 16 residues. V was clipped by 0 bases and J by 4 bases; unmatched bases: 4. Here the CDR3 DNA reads TGTGCCAGTAGTATAGATCTGGACAGGGGAAATCAGCCCCAGCATTTT. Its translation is CASSIDLDRGNQPQHF.

CDR3 in amino acids: CASSFRGQTQYF. The CDR3 bases are TGTGCCAGCAGCTTTCGAGGACAGACCCAGTACTTC. The V gene is TRBV11-1, the J gene TRBJ2-5; D is ambiguous. Germline V CDR1 and CDR2: SGHAT, FQDESV (reference sequence). The CDR3 contains 12 residues. Trimming took off 3 bases at V and 6 bases at J, with 8 bases between the two ends. The full variable domain, in which reference TRBV11-1 and TRBJ2-5 provide the parts outside the CDR3, is EAEVAQSPRYKITEKSQAVAFWCDPISGHATLYWYRQILGQGPELLVQFQDESVVDDSQLPKDRFSAERLKGVDSTLKIQPAELGDSAMYLCASSFRGQTQYFGPGTRLLVL.

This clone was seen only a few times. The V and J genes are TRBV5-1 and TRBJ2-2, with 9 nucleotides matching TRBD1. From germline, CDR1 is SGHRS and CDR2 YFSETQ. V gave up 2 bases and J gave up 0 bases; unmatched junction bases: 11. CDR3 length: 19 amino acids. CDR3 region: CASSFPIGTGTTNTGELFF. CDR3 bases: TGCGCCAGCAGCTTCCCGATCGGGACAGGGACCACGAACACCGGGGAGCTGTTTTTT.

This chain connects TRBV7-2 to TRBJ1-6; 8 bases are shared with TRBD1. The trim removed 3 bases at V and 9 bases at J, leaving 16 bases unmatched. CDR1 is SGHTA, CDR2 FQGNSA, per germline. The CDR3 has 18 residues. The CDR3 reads CASSFSMYRTGLRSPLHF. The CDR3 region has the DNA TGTGCCAGCAGCTTTAGTATGTACCGGACAGGGCTACGTTCACCCCTCCACTTT.

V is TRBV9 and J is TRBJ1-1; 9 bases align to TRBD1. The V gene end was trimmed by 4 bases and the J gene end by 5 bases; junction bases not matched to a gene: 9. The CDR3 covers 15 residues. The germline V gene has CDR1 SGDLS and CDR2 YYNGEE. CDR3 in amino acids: CASSPQTGGLTEAFF. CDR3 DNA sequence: TGTGCCAGCAGCCCCCAGACAGGGGGTCTAACTGAAGCTTTCTTT.

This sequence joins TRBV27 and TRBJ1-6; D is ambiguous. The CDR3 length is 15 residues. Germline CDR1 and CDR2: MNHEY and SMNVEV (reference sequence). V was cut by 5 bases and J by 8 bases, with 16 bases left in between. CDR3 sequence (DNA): TGTGCCAGCAGTCCATCCCTCGCGGTATATTCACCCCTCCACTTT. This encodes CASSPSLAVYSPLHF.

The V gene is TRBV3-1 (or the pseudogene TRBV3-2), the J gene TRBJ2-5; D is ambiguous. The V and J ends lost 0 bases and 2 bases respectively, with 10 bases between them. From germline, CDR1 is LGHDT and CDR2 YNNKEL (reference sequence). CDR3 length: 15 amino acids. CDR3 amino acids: CASSQEYQLQETQYF. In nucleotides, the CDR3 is TGTGCCAGCAGCCAAGAGTACCAATTACAAGAGACCCAGTACTTC.

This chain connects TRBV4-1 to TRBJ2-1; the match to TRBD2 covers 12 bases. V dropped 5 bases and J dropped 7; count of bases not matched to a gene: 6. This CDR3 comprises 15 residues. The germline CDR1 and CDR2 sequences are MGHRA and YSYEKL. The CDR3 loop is CASSLTSGSGNEQFF. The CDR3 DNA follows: TGCGCCAGCAGCTTGACTAGCGGGAGTGGTAATGAGCAGTTCTTC.

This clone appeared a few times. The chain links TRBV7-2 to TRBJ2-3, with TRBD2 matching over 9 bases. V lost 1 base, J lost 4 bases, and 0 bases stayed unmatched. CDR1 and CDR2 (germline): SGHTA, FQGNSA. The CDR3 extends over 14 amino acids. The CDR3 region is CASSLGLAADTQYF. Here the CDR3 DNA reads TGTGCCAGCAGCTTAGGACTAGCGGCAGATACGCAGTATTTT.

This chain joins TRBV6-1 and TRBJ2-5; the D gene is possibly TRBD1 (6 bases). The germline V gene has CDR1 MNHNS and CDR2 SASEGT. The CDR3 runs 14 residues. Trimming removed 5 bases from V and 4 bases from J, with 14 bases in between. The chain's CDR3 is CASSLGRGSETQYF. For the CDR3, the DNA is TGTGCCAGCAGTTTGGGCAGGGGATCAGAGACCCAGTACTTC.

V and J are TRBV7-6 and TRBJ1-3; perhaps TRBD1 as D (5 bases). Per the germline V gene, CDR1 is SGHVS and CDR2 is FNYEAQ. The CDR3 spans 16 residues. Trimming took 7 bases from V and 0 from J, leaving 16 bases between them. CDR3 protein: CASTTSGRNSGNTIYF. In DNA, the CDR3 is TGTGCCAGCACCACGTCAGGGCGGAACTCTGGAAACACCATATATTTT.

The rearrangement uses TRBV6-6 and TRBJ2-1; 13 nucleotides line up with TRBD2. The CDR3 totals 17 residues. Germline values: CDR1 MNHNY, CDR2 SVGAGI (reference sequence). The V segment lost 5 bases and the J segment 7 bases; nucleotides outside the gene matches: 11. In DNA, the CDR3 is TGTGCCAGCAGTCAACCCTTGACTAGCGGGAGGACTAATGAGCAGTTCTTC. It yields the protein CASSQPLTSGRTNEQFF.

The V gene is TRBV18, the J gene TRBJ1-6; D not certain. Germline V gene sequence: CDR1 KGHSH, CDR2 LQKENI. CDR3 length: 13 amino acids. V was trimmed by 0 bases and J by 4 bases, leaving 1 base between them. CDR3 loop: CASSPPYNSPLHF. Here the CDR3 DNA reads TGTGCCAGCTCACCACCTTATAATTCACCCCTCCACTTT. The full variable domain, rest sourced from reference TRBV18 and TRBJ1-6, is NAGVMQNPRHLVRRRGQEARLRCSPMKGHSHVYWYRQLPEEGLKFMVYLQKENIIDESGMPKERFSAEFPKEGPSILRIQQVVRGDSAAYFCASSPPYNSPLHFGNGTRLTVT.

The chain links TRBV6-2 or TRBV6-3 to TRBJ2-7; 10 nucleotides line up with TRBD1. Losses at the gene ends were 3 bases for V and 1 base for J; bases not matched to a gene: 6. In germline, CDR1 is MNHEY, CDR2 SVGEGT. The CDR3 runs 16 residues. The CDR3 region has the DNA TGTGCCAGCAGTTATTCCGGGACAGGGGTTTCCTACGAGCAGTACTTC. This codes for CASSYSGTGVSYEQYF.

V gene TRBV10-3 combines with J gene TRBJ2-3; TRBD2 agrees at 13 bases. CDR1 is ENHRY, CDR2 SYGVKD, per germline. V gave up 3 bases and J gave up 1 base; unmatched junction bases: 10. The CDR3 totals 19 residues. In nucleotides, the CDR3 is TGTGCCATCAGTGAATGGGGGACTAGCGGGATTGAGGGCACAGATACGCAGTATTTT. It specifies CAISEWGTSGIEGTDTQYF.

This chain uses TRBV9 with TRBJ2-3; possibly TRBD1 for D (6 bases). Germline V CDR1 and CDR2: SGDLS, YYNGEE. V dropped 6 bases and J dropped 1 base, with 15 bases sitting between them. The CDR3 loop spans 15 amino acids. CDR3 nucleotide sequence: TGTGCCAGCAATCCAGGGGCAGGACGCACAGATACGCAGTATTTT. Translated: CASNPGAGRTDTQYF. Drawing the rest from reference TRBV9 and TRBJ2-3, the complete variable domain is DSGVTQTPKHLITATGQRVTLRCSPRSGDLSVYWYQQSLDQGLQFLIQYYNGEERAKGNILERFSAQQFPDLHSELNLSSLELGDSALYFCASNPGAGRTDTQYFGPGTRLTVL.

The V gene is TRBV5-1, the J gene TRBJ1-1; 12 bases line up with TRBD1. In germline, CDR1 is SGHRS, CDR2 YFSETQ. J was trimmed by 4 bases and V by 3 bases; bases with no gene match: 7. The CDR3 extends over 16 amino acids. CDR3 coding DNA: TGCGCCAGCAGCTCGGGGGACAGGGGGCAAGGCACTGAAGCTTTCTTT. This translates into CASSSGDRGQGTEAFF.

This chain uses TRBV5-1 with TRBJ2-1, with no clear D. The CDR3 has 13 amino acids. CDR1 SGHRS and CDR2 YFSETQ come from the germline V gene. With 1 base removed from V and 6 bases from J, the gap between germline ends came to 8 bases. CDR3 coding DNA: TGCGCCAGCAGCTTGTATGGGGTCAATGAGCAGTTCTTC. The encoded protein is CASSLYGVNEQFF. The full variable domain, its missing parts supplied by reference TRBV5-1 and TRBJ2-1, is KAGVTQTPRYLIKTRGQQVTLSCSPISGHRSVSWYQQTPGQGLQFLFEYFSETQRNKGNFPGRFSGRQFSNSRSEMNVSTLELGDSALYLCASSLYGVNEQFFGPGTRLTVL.

The CDR3 here is CAGGRTLKSYEQYF. The CDR3 DNA is TGTGCCGGCGGACGGACCCTTAAGTCCTACGAGCAGTACTTC. The rearrangement links TRBV6-5 to TRBJ2-7; D not certain. This CDR3 has 14 residues. Per germline, CDR1 MNHEY and CDR2 SVGAGI. Trimming took off 11 bases at V and 1 base at J, with 18 bases between the two ends.

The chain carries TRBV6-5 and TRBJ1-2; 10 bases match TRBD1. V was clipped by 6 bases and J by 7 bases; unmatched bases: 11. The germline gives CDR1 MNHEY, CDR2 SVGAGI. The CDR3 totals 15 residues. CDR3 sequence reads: CASSRGGTGVGGYTF. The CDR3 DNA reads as TGTGCCAGCAGCCGGGGGGGGACAGGGGTTGGTGGCTACACCTTC.

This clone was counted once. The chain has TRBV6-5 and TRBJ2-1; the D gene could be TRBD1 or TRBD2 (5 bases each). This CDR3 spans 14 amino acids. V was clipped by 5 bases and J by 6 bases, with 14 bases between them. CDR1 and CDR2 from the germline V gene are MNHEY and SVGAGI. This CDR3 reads CASSPGTRVNEQFF. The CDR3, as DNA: TGTGCCAGCAGTCCCGGGACGAGAGTCAATGAGCAGTTCTTC.

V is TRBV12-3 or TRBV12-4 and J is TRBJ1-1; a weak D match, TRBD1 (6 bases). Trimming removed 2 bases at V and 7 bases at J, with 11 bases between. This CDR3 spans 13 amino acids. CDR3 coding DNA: TGTGCCAGCAGTTTAATAGGGGGGGTTGAAGCTTTCTTT. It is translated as CASSLIGGVEAFF.

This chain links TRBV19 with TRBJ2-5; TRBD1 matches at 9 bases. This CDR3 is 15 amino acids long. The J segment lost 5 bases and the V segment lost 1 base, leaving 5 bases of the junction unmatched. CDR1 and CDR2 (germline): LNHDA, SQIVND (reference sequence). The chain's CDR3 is CASSIVGTGRETQYF. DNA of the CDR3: TGTGCCAGTAGTATAGTCGGGACAGGGCGGGAGACCCAGTACTTC.